Listed below are T cell receptor beta chains from one sample, sequenced in a study of blood T cells in healthy people across ages. From the 5' RACE reads, TCRdb called clonotypes with MiXCR, one entry per CDR3 protein. The profile shows hundreds of thousands of distinct CDR3 sequences, over 45% of them singletons. The sequencing sample was made of blood. These TCRs come from a woman aged 55-75 years in good health. CDR3s include the opening cysteine and the closing phenylalanine or tryptophan. Each record gives: V gene, D gene, J gene, clone size, CDR3 length, CDR3 DNA, CDR3 protein. The D gene is left open where the match is weak. Some rows mark clone size as missing; the rest say once, few, many or name a class of expanded clone.

TRBV20-1	TRBD2	TRBJ2-3	.	15	TGCAGTGCCGGTCGGACTAGCTCGGGCACAGATACGCAGTATTTT	CSAGRTSSGTDTQYF
TRBV7-2	.	TRBJ1-5	.	17	TGTGCCAGCAGCTTGACCGGGACACCTTCTAGCAATCAGCCCCAGCATTTT	CASSLTGTPSSNQPQHF
TRBV29-1	.	TRBJ2-3	many	12	TGCAGCGTTGATGTGGGGGCAGATACGCAGTATTTT	CSVDVGADTQYF
TRBV7-6	TRBD1	TRBJ2-7	few	14	TGTGCCAGCAGCTTAGGACAGGGAAGGGGCGAGCAGTACTTC	CASSLGQGRGEQYF
TRBV28	TRBD2	TRBJ2-5	.	13	TGTGCCAGCAGTGGGGGAGGGAAAGAGACCCAGTACTTC	CASSGGGKETQYF
TRBV6-2/TRBV6-3	TRBD2	TRBJ2-1	.	15	TGTGCCAGCAGTCAGCCACCGACTAGCGGGACTGAGCAGTTCTTC	CASSQPPTSGTEQFF
TRBV12-5	TRBD1	TRBJ2-1	.	17	TGCGCTAGTGGTTTGGACATACAGGGGTTTGCCTACAATGAGCAGTTCTTC	CASGLDIQGFAYNEQFF
TRBV6-6	.	TRBJ2-1	.	12	TGTGCCAGCAGTTACATCGGAGAAGAGCAGTTCTTC	CASSYIGEEQFF
TRBV2	.	TRBJ2-1	.	16	TGTGCCAGCAGAATAAGCGGGCAAAGCTCCTACAATGAGCAGTTCTTC	CASRISGQSSYNEQFF
TRBV20-1	.	TRBJ1-2	.	12	TGCAGTGCTCCCGACAGTAACTATGGCTACACCTTC	CSAPDSNYGYTF
TRBV18	TRBD1	TRBJ2-1	many	15	TGTGCCAGCTCACCACTCCAGGGGGCGCGTAATGAGCAGTTCTTC	CASSPLQGARNEQFF
TRBV2	.	TRBJ1-1	.	11	TGTGCCAGCAGGACGGACCTTGAAGCTTTCTTT	CASRTDLEAFF
TRBV29-1	.	TRBJ1-1	.	12	TGCAGCGTAGGACTCGGGGAGGCTGAAGCTTTCTTT	CSVGLGEAEAFF
TRBV6-2/TRBV6-3	.	TRBJ2-1	.	18	TGTGCCAGCAGTTATGGCGGGCCAACCCAACATCAGTACAATGAGCAGTTCTTC	CASSYGGPTQHQYNEQFF
TRBV24-1	.	TRBJ1-4	.	13	TGTGCCACCAGTGATGCACGGTATGAAAAACTGTTTTTT	CATSDARYEKLFF
TRBV5-1	.	TRBJ2-7	.	13	TGCGCCAGCAGCGCACGGGAGAACTACGAGCAGTACTTC	CASSARENYEQYF
TRBV27	.	TRBJ2-7	.	14	TGTGCCAGCAGGACAAGCGGAGGCTCCTACGAGCAGTACTTC	CASRTSGGSYEQYF
TRBV30	.	TRBJ1-2	.	14	TGTGCCTGGAGTGTCCAGGACAGCTTTTATGGCTACACCTTC	CAWSVQDSFYGYTF